This T cell receptor (beta chain) was recovered during a study of T cells in localized non-small cell lung cancer. Study observations and caveats: Adjacent lung exhibited a median of about 57 among the 100 most abundant tumor clones.

Here immunoSEQ multiplex PCR was the method, and the copy in TCRdb shows in-frame clones only, minus some. Seen here are 3,000 to 4,500 clones, around 21% observed once, and the top ten hold about 5.5%. Germline assignment: CDR1 LNHNV and CDR2 YYDKDF (reference sequence). After removal of 0 bases from V and 4 bases from J, the junction contained 12 bases not matched to a gene. The CDR3 covers 19 residues. Turning to this clone: The antigen remains unidentified.

The J gene is TRBJ2-1, the V gene TRBV15; 10 nucleotides align to TRBD2. The specimen was lung tumor tissue, collected before any cancer treatment. This receptor was obtained from a female donor of 60 years or more with stage II lung adenocarcinoma. CDR3 residues: CATSRDNLAGVNSYNEQFF. CDR3 in DNA: TGTGCCACCAGCAGAGATAACCTAGCGGGAGTTAATAGTTACAATGAGCAGTTCTTC.